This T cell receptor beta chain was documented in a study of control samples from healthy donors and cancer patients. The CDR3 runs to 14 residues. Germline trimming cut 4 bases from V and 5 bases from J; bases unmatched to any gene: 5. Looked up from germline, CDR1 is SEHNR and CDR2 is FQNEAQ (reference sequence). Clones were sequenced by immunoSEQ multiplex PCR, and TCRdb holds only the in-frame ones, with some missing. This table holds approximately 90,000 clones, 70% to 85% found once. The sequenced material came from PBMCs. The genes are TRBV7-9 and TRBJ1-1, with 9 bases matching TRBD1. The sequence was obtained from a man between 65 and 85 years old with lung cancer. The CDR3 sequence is CASSSLTGGTEAFF. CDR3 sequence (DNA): TGTGCCAGCAGCTCCCTGACAGGGGGTACTGAAGCTTTCTTT.